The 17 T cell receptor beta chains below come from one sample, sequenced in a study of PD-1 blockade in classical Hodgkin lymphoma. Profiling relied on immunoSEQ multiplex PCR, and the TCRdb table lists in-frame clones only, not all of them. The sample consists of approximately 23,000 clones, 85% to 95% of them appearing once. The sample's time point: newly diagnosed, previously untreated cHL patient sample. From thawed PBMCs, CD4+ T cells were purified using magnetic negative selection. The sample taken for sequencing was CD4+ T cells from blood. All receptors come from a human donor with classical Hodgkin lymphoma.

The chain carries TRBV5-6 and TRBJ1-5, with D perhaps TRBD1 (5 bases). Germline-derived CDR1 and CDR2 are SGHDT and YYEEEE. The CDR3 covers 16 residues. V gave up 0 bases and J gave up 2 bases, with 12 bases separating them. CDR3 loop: CASSLANLGGNQPQHF. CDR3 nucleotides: TGTGCCAGCAGCTTGGCCAACTTAGGGGGCAATCAGCCCCAGCATTTT.

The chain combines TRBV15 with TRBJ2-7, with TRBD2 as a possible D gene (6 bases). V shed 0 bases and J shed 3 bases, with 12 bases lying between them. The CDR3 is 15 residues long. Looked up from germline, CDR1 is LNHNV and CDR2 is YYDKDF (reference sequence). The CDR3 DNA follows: TGTGCCACCAGCAGAGAGTTAGCGGATCACTACGAGCAGTACTTC. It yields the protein CATSRELADHYEQYF. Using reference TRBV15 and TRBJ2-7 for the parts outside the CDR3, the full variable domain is DAMVIQNPRYQVTQFGKPVTLSCSQTLNHNVMYWYQQKSSQAPKLLFHYYDKDFNNEADTPDNFQSRRPNTSFCFLDIRSPGLGDTAMYLCATSRELADHYEQYFGPGTRLTVT.

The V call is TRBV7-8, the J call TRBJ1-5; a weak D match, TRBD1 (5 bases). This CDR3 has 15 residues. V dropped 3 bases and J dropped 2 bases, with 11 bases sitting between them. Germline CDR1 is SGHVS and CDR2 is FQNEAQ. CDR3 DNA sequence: TGTGCCAGCAGCTTGGGCCGGGGGGGCAATCAGCCCCAGCATTTT. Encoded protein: CASSLGRGGNQPQHF.

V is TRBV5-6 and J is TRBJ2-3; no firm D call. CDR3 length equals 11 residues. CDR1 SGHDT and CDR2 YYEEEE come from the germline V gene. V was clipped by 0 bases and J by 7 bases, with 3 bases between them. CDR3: CASSLVNTQYF. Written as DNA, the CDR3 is TGTGCCAGCAGCTTGGTAAATACGCAGTATTTT.

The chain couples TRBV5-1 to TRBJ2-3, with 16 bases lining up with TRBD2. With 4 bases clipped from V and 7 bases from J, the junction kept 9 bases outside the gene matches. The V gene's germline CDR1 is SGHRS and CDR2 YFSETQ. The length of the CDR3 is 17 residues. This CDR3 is CASSLQGLAGGQNTQYF. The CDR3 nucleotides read TGCGCCAGCAGCCTCCAGGGACTAGCGGGAGGGCAAAATACGCAGTATTTT.

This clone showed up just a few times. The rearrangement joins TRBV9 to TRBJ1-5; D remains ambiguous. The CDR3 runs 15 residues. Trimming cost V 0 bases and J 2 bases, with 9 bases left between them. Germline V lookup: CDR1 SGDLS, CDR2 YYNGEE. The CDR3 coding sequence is TGTGCCAGCAGCGTAGGATCCGAGGGCAATCAGCCCCAGCATTTT. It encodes CASSVGSEGNQPQHF. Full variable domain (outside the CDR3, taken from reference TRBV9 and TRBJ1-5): DSGVTQTPKHLITATGQRVTLRCSPRSGDLSVYWYQQSLDQGLQFLIQYYNGEERAKGNILERFSAQQFPDLHSELNLSSLELGDSALYFCASSVGSEGNQPQHFGDGTRLSIL.

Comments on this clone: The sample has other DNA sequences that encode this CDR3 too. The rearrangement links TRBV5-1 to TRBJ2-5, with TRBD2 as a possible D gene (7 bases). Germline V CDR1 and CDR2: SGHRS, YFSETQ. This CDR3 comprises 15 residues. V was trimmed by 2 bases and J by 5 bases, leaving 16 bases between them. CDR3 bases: TGCGCCAGCAGCTTTTCAGGGGCCGGGGGGGAGACCCAGTACTTC. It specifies CASSFSGAGGETQYF.

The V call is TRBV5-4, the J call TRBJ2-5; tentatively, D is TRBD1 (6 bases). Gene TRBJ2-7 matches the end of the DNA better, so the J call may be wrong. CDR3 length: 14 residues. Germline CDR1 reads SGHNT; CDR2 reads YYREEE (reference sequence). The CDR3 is CASSLRGKPYEQYF. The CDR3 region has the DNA TGTGCCAGCAGCTTGAGGGGGAAGCCCTACGAGCAGTACTTC.

The CDR3 DNA reads as TGCGCCAGCAGCCAAGATCTTTGGGGGAGGACCTCCTACGAGCAGTACTTC. It encodes CASSQDLWGRTSYEQYF. J is TRBJ2-5 and V is TRBV4-1, with D tentatively TRBD2 (6 bases). The end of the DNA aligns better with TRBJ2-7, so the J call may be wrong. Germline V gene sequence: CDR1 MGHRA, CDR2 YSYEKL. This CDR3 is 17 amino acids long.

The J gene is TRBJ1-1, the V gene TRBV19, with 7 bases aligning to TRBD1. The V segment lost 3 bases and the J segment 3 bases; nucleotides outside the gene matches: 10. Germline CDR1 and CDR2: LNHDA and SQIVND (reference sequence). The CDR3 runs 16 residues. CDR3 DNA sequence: TGTGCCAGTAGTATTGTCAGGGGGGGTGAGGACACTGAAGCTTTCTTT. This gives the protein CASSIVRGGEDTEAFF.

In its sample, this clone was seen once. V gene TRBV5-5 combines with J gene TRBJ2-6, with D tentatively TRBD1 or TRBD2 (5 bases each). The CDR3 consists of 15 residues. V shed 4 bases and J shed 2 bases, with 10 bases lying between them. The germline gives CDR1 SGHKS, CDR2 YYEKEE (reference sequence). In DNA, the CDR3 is TGTGCCAGCAGCCCGCCGGGACCTGGGGCCAACGTCCTGACTTTC. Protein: CASSPPGPGANVLTF.

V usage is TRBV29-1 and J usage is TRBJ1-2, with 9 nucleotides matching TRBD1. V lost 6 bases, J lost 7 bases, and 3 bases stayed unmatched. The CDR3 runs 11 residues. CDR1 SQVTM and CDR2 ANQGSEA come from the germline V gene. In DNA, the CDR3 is TGCAGCGTGGGACAGGGTCTTGGCTACACCTTC. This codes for CSVGQGLGYTF.

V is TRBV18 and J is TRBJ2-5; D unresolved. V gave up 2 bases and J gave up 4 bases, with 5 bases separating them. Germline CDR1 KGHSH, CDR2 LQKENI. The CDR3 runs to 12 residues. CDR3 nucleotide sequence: TGTGCCAGCTCACCAAGGACAGAGACCCAGTACTTC. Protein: CASSPRTETQYF.

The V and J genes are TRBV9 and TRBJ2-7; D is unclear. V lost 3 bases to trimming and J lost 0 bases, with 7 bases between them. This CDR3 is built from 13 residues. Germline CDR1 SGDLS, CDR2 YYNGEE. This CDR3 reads CASSAGPSYEQYF. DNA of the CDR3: TGTGCCAGCAGCGCCGGACCCTCCTACGAGCAGTACTTC.

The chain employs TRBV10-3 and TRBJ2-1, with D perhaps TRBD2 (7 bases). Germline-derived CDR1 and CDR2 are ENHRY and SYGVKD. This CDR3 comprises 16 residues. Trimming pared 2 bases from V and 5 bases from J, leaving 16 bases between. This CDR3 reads CAISEGATGGNNEQFF. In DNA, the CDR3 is TGTGCCATCAGTGAGGGGGCAACGGGGGGCAACAATGAGCAGTTCTTC.

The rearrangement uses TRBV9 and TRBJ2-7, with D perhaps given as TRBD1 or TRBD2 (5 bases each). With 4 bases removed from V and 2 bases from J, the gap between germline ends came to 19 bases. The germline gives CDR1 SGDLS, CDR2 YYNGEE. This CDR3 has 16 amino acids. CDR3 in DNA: TGTGCCAGCAGCCCTCACTCCGGGACGCAAACCTACGAGCAGTACTTC. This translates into CASSPHSGTQTYEQYF. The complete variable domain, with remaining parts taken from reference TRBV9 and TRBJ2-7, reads DSGVTQTPKHLITATGQRVTLRCSPRSGDLSVYWYQQSLDQGLQFLIQYYNGEERAKGNILERFSAQQFPDLHSELNLSSLELGDSALYFCASSPHSGTQTYEQYFGPGTRLTVT.

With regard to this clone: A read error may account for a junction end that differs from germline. The DNA for the CDR3 is TGTGCTAGCAGTCCCTTTGGGGGCCTAGCCAAAAACATTCAGTACTTC. Amino acids: CASSPFGGLAKNIQYF. The rearrangement uses TRBV7-7 and TRBJ2-4; TRBD1 might be the D (6 bases). Germline CDR1 reads SSHAT; CDR2 reads FNYEAQ (reference sequence). This CDR3 has 16 amino acids.